This T cell receptor beta chain is drawn from a study of T cells in Graves' hyperthyroidism and ophthalmopathy (dated by TCRdb to between 2018 and 2021). About the study as a whole: Peripheral blood samples were taken at the time of initial diagnosis, prior to any treatment. In addition, the study compared T-cell repertoires in thyroid tissue and in blood from about six Graves' hyperthyroidism patients. The paper reports TCR Vbeta CDR3 sequencing of over 130 peripheral blood samples: approximately 41 ophthalmopathy, fewer than 80 hyperthyroidism and approximately 17 progressor patients. Prospective prediction of ophthalmopathy was tested in an independent validation cohort consisting of 18 to 20 hyperthyroidism patients and 17 patients who later progressed to ophthalmopathy. A discovery cohort of 95 to 100 patients, about 44 with Graves' ophthalmopathy and approximately 60 with stable Graves' hyperthyroidism, was used to find distinguishing TCR V-J signatures. The approximately 97 discovery patients were randomly divided into training and test sets at a 7:3 ratio. Once sampling was done, hyperthyroidism patients were given methimazole at a starting dose of 30 mg daily, whereas ophthalmopathy patients were given high-dose intravenous methylprednisolone.

Points on this clonotype: What this receptor recognizes is not known. With a much larger clone just one base away, this may be a read error.

What the work shows at the level of the full study, not this receptor alone: Blood samples also contained most of the expanded thyroid clonotypes (frequency above 0.001), which suggests that blood repertoires may reflect thyroid immune responses. A 13 V-J signature model separated ophthalmopathy from stable hyperthyroidism, with around 88% sensitivity and just under 84% specificity in cross-validation and 80%/75% in testing. In validation, the model predicted progression to ophthalmopathy a median of approximately 6.3 months before onset, with approximately 71% sensitivity and 72.22% specificity. No statistical method was used to fix the sample size in advance, and group allocation was not hidden from the investigators.

TCR beta CDR3 regions were amplified from RNA transcripts. The first round of RT-PCR for the TCR CDR3 was performed with the HTBI primer set and the Qiagen OneStep RT-PCR kit. Libraries were constructed in a second round of multiplex PCR, after which size selection and purification were performed. Libraries were sequenced paired-end with 100 bp reads on an Illumina HiSeq2000. From the authors' description of their analysis: SOAPnuke was used to process the raw data, throwing out any read that contained adapters or uncalled bases, had a mean Phred below 15, or lacked an exact constant-primer or identifier match. COPE v1.2.5 was used to merge the high-quality paired reads, and each unique nucleotide sequence was defined as a clonotype. MiTCR v1.1 was used to align clonotypes to the IMGT TRBV, TRBD and TRBJ reference segments. Only V-J combinations with frequency above 0.0001, covering about 99% of repertoires, were analysed. The TCS score was defined as the ratio of F50 (clonal expansion) to E x V (chaos), calculated using BLOSUM62-based TCRdist between CDR3 peptides within each V-J. Welch's t-statistics and random forest reduced around 520 V-J features to 13, which were used in a naive Bayes classifier (R e1071). In TCRdb, the public reads were trimmed at Q25 with fastp and aligned with MiXCR, with productive beta chains retained. Under each unique CDR3 protein, matching rows form one entry showing the most common genes and DNA. These V and J calls rely on TCRdb rather than the paper's analysis. This sample comprises about 530,000 distinct CDR3 sequences, roughly 17% of them detected only once. Of the sample, 15% to 20% is held by the ten largest clones.

In the ophthalmopathy patients, disease was moderately to severely active, with a Clinical Activity Score of 3 or more, a NOSPECS grade of 4 or more, and a duration of less than 3 months. The study excluded patients with uncontrolled infections, other autoimmune diseases, pregnancy or lactation. Diagnoses were established on the basis of clinical symptoms, serum thyroxine and TRAb, thyroid ultrasound, and orbital computed tomography. Ficoll-Paque density gradient centrifugation was used to isolate PBMCs from approximately 11 ml of fresh peripheral blood. Trizol reagent was used to extract total RNA, and RNA quality was then checked on an Agilent 2100 Bioanalyzer. Taken from cysteine to phenylalanine, the CDR3 has 15 residues. The read is trimmed to its CDR3 DNA, 45 bases read in frame from base 1. Trimming leaves V shorter by 5 bases and J shorter by 4 bases, with the junction holding 9 bases beyond the gene matches. According to the germline V gene (reference sequence), CDR1 reads PRHDT and CDR2 reads FYEKMQ.

The sequence was collected from a woman aged 18-35 years with Graves' ophthalmopathy. This chain is built from TRBV13 and TRBJ1-1, with 8 bases matching TRBD1. The sequenced sample was blood. The CDR3 region reads CASSPRQGSSTEAFF. At the DNA level, the sequence is TGTGCCAGCAGCCCCAGACAGGGGTCGAGCACTGAAGCTTTCTTT.